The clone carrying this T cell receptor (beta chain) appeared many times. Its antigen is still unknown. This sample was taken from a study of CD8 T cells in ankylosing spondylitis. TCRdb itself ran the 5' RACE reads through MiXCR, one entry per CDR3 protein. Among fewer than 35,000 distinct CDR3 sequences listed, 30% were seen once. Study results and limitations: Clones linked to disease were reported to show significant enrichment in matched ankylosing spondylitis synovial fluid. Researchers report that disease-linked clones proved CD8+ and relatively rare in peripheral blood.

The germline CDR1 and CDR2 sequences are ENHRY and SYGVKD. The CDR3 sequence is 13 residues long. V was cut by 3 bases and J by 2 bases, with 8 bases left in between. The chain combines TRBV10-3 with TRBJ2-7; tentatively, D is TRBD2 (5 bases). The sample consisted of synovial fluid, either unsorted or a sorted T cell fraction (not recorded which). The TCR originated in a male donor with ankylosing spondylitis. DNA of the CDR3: TGTGCCATCAGTGACGGGGTCCCCTACGAGCAGTACGTC. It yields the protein CAISDGVPYEQYV.